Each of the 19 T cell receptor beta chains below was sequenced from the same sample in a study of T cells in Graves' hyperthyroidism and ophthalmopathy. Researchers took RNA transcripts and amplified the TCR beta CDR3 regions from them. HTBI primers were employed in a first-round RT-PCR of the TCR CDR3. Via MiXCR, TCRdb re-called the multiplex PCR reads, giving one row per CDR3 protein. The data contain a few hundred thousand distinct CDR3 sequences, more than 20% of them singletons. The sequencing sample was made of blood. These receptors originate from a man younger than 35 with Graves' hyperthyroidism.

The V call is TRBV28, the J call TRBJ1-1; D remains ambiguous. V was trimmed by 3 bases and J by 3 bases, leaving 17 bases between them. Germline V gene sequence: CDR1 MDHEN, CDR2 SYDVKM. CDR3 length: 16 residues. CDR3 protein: CASSFRLGPRYTEAFF. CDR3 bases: TGTGCCAGCAGTTTTCGTCTTGGGCCGCGGTACACTGAAGCTTTCTTT.

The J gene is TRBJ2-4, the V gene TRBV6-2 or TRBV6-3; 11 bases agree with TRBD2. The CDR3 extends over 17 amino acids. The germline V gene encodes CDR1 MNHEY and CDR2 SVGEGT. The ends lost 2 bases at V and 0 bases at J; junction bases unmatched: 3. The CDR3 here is CASSYGLAGLAKNIQYF. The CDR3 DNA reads TGTGCCAGCAGTTACGGACTAGCGGGTCTAGCCAAAAACATTCAGTACTTC.

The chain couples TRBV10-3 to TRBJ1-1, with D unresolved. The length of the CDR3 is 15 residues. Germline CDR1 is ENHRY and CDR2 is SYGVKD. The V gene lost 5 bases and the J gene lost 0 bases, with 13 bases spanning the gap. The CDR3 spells CAISFRVGLNTEAFF. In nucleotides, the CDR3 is TGTGCCATCAGTTTTAGGGTAGGGTTGAACACTGAAGCTTTCTTT.

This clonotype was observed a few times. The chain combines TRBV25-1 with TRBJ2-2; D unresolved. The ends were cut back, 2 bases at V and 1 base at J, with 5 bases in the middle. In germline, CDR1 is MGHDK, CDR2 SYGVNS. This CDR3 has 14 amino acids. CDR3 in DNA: TGTGCCAGCAGTGAAATAGGGAACACCGGGGAGCTGTTTTTT. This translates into CASSEIGNTGELFF.

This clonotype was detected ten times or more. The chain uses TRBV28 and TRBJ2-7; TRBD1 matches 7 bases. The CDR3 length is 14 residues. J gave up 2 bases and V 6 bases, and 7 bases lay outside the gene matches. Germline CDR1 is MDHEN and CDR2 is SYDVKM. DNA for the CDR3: TGTGCCAGCAGCTTGGGACAGTCACCCTACGAGCAGTACTTC. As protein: CASSLGQSPYEQYF.

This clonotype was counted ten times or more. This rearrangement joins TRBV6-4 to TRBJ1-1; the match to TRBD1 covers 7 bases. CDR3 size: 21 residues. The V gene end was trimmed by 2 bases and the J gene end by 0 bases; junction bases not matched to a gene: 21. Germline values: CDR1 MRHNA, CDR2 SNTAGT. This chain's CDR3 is CASSDPRRGLEGQGVNTEAFF. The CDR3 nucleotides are TGTGCCAGCAGTGACCCAAGGCGGGGTTTGGAGGGTCAGGGGGTGAACACTGAAGCTTTCTTT.

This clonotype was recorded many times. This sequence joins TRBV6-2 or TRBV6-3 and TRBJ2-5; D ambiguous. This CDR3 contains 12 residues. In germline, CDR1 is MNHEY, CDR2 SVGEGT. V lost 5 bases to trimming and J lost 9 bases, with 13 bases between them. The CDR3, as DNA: TGTGCCAGCAGTCCTACGGACGAGGCCCAGTACTTC. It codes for CASSPTDEAQYF.

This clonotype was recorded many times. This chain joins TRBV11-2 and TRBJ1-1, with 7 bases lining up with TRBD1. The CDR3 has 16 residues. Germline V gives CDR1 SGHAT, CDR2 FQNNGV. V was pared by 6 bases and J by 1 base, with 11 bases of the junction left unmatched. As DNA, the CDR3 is TGTGCCAGCAGGGGAGCATACAGGGGCGAGAACACTGAAGCTTTCTTT. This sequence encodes CASRGAYRGENTEAFF.

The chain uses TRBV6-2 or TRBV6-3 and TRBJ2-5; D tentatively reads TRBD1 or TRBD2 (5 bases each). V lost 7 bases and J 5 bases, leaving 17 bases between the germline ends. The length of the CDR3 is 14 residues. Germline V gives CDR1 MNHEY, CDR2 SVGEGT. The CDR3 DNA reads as TGTGCCAGCAACTCAGGGAAGGGAGAGGAGACCCAGTACTTC. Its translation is CASNSGKGEETQYF.

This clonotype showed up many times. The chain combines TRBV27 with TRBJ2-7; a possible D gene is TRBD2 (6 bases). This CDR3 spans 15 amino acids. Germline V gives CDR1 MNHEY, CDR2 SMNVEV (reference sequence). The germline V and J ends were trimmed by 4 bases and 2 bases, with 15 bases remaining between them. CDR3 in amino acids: CASSSNSAGTYEQYF. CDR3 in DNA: TGTGCCAGCAGTTCCAACTCCGCGGGAACCTACGAGCAGTACTTC.

The CDR3 DNA sequence: TGTGCCAGCAGTGGCTACGGAAGGACAGGGTCGTACGAGCAGTACTTC. The encoded protein is CASSGYGRTGSYEQYF. The chain couples TRBV6-1 to TRBJ2-7; the match to TRBD1 covers 8 bases. The germline V gene encodes CDR1 MNHNS and CDR2 SASEGT. V lost 4 bases to trimming and J lost 4 bases; unmatched junction nucleotides: 12. The CDR3 length is 16 residues.

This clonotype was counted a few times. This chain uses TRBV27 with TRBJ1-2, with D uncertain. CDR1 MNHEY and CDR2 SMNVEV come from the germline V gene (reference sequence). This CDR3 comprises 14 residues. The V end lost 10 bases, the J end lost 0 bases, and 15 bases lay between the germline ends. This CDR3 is CANRGAPSNYGYTF. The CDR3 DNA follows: TGTGCCAATCGGGGTGCACCCTCTAACTATGGCTACACCTTC.

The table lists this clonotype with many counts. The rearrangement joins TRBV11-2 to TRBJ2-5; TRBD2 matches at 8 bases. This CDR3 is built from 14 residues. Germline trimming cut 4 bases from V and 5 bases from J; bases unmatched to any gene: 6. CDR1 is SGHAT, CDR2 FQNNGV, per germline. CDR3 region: CASSSLAGKETQYF. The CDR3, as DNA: TGTGCCAGCAGCTCCTTAGCGGGAAAGGAGACCCAGTACTTC.

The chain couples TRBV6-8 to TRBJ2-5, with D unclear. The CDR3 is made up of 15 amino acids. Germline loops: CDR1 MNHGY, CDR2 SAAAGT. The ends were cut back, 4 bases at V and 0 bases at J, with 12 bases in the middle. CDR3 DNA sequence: TGTGCCAGCAGTTCAACTTCCCAGTACCAAGAGACCCAGTACTTC. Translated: CASSSTSQYQETQYF.

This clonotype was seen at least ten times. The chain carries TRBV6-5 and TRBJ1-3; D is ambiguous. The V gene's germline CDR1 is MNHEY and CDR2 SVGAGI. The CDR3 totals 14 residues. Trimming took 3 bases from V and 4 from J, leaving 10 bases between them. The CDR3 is CASSYREAGNTIYF. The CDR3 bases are TGTGCCAGCAGTTATAGGGAGGCCGGAAACACCATATATTTT.

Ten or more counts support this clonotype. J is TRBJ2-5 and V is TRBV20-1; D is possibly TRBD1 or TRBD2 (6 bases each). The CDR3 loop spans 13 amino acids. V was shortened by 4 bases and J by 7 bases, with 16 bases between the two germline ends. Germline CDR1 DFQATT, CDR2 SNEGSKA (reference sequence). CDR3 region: CSAIRDGGGTQYF. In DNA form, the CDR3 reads TGCAGTGCTATCCGGGACGGAGGGGGGACCCAGTACTTC.

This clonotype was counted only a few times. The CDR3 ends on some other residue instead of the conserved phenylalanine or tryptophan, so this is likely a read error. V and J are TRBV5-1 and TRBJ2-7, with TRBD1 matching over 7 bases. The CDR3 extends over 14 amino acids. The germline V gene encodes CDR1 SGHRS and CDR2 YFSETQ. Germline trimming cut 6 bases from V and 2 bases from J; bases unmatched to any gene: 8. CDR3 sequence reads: CASTDRDSAYEQYS. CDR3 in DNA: TGCGCCAGCACAGACCGGGACAGTGCCTACGAGCAGTACTCC.

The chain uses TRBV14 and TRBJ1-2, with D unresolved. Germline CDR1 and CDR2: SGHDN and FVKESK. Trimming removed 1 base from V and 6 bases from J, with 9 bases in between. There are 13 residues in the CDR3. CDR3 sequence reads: CASSQVTGDGYTF. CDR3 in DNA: TGTGCCAGCAGCCAAGTTACGGGAGATGGCTACACCTTC.

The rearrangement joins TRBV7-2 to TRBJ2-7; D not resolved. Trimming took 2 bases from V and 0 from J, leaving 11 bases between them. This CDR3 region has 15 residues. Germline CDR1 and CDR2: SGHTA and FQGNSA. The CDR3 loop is CASSLNGYSSYEQYF. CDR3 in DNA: TGTGCCAGCAGCTTAAACGGGTACAGCTCCTACGAGCAGTACTTC.